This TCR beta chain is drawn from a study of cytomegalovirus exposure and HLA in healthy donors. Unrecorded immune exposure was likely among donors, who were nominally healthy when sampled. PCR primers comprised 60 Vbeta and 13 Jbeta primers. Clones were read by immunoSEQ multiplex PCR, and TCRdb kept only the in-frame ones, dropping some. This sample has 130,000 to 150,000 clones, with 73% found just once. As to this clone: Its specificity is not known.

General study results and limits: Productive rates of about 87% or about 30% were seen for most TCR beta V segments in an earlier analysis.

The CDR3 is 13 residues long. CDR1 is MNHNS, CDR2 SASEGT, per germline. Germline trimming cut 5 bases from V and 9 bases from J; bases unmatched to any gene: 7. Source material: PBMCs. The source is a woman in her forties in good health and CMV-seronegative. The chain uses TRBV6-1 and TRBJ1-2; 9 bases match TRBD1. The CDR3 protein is CASSLIDRGSYTF. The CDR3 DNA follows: TGTGCCAGCAGTCTCATCGACAGGGGGAGCTACACCTTC.